This entry is about one T cell receptor beta chain. Possible read error: a much larger clone is one base away. This specimen belongs to a study of regulatory T cells in long-lasting Graves disease. The CDR3 has 15 amino acids. Germline CDR1 is PRHDT and CDR2 is FYEKMQ (reference sequence). Libraries of TCR beta came from iRepertoire HTBI primers plus Arm-PCR of CDR3 regions. Each CDR3 protein is one row after TCRdb ran MiXCR on the multiplex PCR reads. The data show over 450,000 distinct CDR3 sequences, with more than 10% seen just once and approximately 9.6% held by the top ten. As to time point: newly diagnosed GD, antithyroid drugs for less than 3 months. Following extraction of RNA from PBMCs, that RNA was used to make the TCR library. The sample also formed part of further work on T cells in Graves' hyperthyroidism and ophthalmopathy. That paper adds: Participants, patients aged 18 to 65, had newly diagnosed hyperthyroidism with a duration under 2 months. The majority of expanded thyroid clonotypes above 0.001 also appeared in blood.

This specimen was peripheral blood mononuclear cells (PBMCs), taken at new diagnosis, from a patient treated with antithyroid drugs. The TCR comes from a woman younger than 45 with Graves disease. The chain couples TRBV13 to TRBJ2-3; tentative D call: TRBD1 (5 bases). CDR3: CVSSLRGLASDTQYF. The CDR3 DNA sequence: TGTGTCAGCAGCTTAAGGGGATTAGCCTCAGATACGCAGTATTTT. Based on the CDR3 plus reference TRBV13 and TRBJ2-3, the full variable domain is AAGVIQSPRHLIKEKRETATLKCYPIPRHDTVYWYQQGPGQDPQFLISFYEKMQSDKGSIPDRFSAQQFSDYHSELNMSSLELGDSALYFCVSSLRGLASDTQYFGPGTRLTVL.